This T cell receptor (beta chain) comes out of a study of regulatory T cells in long-lasting Graves disease. Notes on the study in general: With persistent disease, TRBV28, TRBJ1-2 and TRBJ2-5 were the favored segments.

With iRepertoire HTBI primers and Arm-PCR of CDR3 regions, TCR beta libraries were built. TCRdb reprocessed the multiplex PCR reads with MiXCR, giving one entry per CDR3 protein. The sample has more than 400,000 distinct CDR3 sequences; around 15% are singletons. Time point meaning: newly diagnosed GD, antithyroid drugs for less than 3 months. RNA from PBMCs was the source of the TCR library. Patients came from an endocrinology department in Xi'an, China. The CDR3 covers 14 residues. Trimming removed 4 bases at V and 0 bases at J, with 7 bases between. Comments on this clonotype: What it binds is unknown.

A further study also used this sample, focusing on T cells in Graves' hyperthyroidism and ophthalmopathy. According to that study: For Graves' hyperthyroidism to be stable, ophthalmopathy could not progress within 18 months. The study based diagnoses on clinical symptoms, serum thyroxine and TRAb, thyroid ultrasound and orbital computed tomography.

The source material was peripheral blood mononuclear cells (PBMCs), sampled at new diagnosis, from a patient treated with antithyroid drugs. The chain is built from TRBV12-3 or TRBV12-4 and TRBJ1-3, with D hard to call. The sequence was collected from a man in his forties with Graves disease. The CDR3 sequence is CASSWSYSGNTIYF. CDR3 sequence (DNA): TGTGCCAGCAGTTGGTCTTACTCTGGAAACACCATATATTTT.